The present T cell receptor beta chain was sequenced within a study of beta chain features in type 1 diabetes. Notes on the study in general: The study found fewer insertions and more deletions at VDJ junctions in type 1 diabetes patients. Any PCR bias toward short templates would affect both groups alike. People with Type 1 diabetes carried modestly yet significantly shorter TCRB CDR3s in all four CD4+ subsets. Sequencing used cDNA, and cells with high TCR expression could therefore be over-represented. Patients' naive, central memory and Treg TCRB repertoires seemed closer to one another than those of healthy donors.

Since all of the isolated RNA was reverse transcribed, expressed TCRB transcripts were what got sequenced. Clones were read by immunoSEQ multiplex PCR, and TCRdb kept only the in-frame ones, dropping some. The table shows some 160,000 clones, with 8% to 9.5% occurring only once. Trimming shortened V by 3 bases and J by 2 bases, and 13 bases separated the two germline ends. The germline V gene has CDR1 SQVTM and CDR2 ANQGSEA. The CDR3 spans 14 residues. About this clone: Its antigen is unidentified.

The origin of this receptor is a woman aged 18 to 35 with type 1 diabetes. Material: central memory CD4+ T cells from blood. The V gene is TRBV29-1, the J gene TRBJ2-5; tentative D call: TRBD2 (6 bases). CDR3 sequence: CSVDLTGLQETQYF. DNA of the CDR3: TGCAGCGTTGATTTGACGGGACTTCAAGAGACCCAGTACTTC.